The 26 T cell receptor beta chains given below trace back to one sample, sequenced in a study of shared clonotypes between healthy human individuals. The method was immunoSEQ multiplex PCR; TCRdb's version includes in-frame clones alone and lacks a portion of them. The sample contains about 1 million clones, around 74% of which appear only once. What was sequenced was memory CD4+ T cells sorted from blood. Indicated subset: CD45RA-negative fraction. The receptors stem from a man between 18 and 35 years old in good health.

V and J are TRBV19 and TRBJ1-5; tentatively, D is TRBD1 (6 bases). There are 13 residues in the CDR3. The V gene lost 8 bases and the J gene lost 4 bases, with 12 bases spanning the gap. Germline values: CDR1 LNHDA, CDR2 SQIVND (reference sequence). CDR3 protein: CASHRGGNQPQHF. CDR3 coding DNA: TGTGCCAGTCACAGAGGGGGGAATCAGCCCCAGCATTTT.

This clone was found a few times. This chain connects TRBV2 to TRBJ1-1; TRBD1 matches 9 bases. The J segment lost 4 bases and the V segment lost 4 bases, leaving 7 bases of the junction unmatched. Germline loops: CDR1 SNHLY, CDR2 FYNNEI. The CDR3 runs to 15 residues. CDR3 bases: TGTGCCAGCAGTGCTACAGGGGGCGGTGGCACTGAAGCTTTCTTT. Protein: CASSATGGGGTEAFF.

The chain couples TRBV4-1 to TRBJ1-2; D perhaps matches TRBD1 (5 bases). Deletions cut 3 bases from V and 4 bases from J, with 12 bases between. The V gene's germline CDR1 is MGHRA and CDR2 YSYEKL. The CDR3 length is 14 residues. CDR3 coding DNA: TGCGCCAGCAGCCAGACCGAGGGGCTCTATGGCTACACCTTC. As protein: CASSQTEGLYGYTF.

At least ten counts were recorded for this clone. The J gene is TRBJ2-7, the V gene TRBV2, with 7 bases that match TRBD2. The CDR3 consists of 13 residues. Germline-derived CDR1 and CDR2 are SNHLY and FYNNEI. V lost 7 bases, J lost 1 base, and 4 bases stayed unmatched. The CDR3 DNA reads TGTGCCAGCACCGGACTAGGGTCCTACGAGCAGTACTTC. It translates to CASTGLGSYEQYF. Full variable domain (outside the CDR3, taken from reference TRBV2 and TRBJ2-7): EPEVTQTPSHQVTQMGQEVILRCVPISNHLYFYWYRQILGQKVEFLVSFYNNEISEKSEIFDDQFSVERPDGSNFTLKIRSTKLEDSAMYFCASTGLGSYEQYFGPGTRLTVT.

V gene TRBV5-6 combines with J gene TRBJ2-5, with 12 bases lining up with TRBD1. The CDR3 loop spans 16 amino acids. V was clipped by 1 base and J by 4 bases; unmatched bases: 5. CDR1 and CDR2 from the germline V gene are SGHDT and YYEEEE. The CDR3 sequence is CASSLPGQGAGETQYF. The CDR3 DNA sequence: TGTGCCAGCAGCTTGCCGGGACAGGGGGCAGGAGAGACCCAGTACTTC.

The chain uses TRBV30 and TRBJ1-5, with a tentative D call TRBD1 (6 bases). The V end lost 5 bases, the J end lost 6 bases, and 14 bases lay between the germline ends. CDR1 and CDR2 from the germline V gene are GTSNPN and SVGIG (reference sequence). The CDR3 runs 13 residues. The CDR3 region is CAWEQGSGQPQHF. The CDR3 region has the DNA TGTGCCTGGGAACAGGGATCTGGTCAGCCCCAGCATTTT.

In its sample, this clone was seen once. The rearrangement joins TRBV5-8 to TRBJ2-5; D remains ambiguous. Germline-derived CDR1 and CDR2 are SGHTS and YDEGEE. The CDR3 runs 17 residues. V lost 2 bases and J lost 3, with 20 bases in between. CDR3 DNA: TGTGCCAGCAGCTTAGATTGGGGAAGGAGCAGGAAAGAGACCCAGTACTTC. Residues: CASSLDWGRSRKETQYF.

Remarks on this clone: A much bigger clone sits one base away, suggesting this may be a read error. The genes are TRBV5-4 and TRBJ1-1; 8 nucleotides agree with TRBD1. The germline gives CDR1 SGHNT, CDR2 YYREEE (reference sequence). V lost 4 bases and J lost 4; bases outside the gene matches: 3. The CDR3 spans 13 residues. The CDR3 DNA reads TGTGCCAGCAGCCAAACAGGGGGCACTGAAGCTTTCTTT. This translates into CASSQTGGTEAFF.

The V and J genes are TRBV12-2 and TRBJ2-1; the D segment call TRBD1 is taken from the table without a DNA check. TRBV12-2 is annotated as a pseudogene. There are 13 residues in the CDR3. DNA of the CDR3: TGTGCAAGTCGGACCGGGACATACAATGAGCAGTTCTTC. Residues: CASRTGTYNEQFF.

This clone was counted once. The J gene is TRBJ2-1, the V gene TRBV10-1, with 7 nucleotides matching TRBD2. The CDR3 runs 15 residues. V dropped 3 bases and J dropped 8; count of bases not matched to a gene: 10. The V gene's germline CDR1 is WNHNN and CDR2 SYGVQD (reference sequence). In nucleotides, the CDR3 is TGCGCCAGCAGTGATAAAGGACTAGGAGCTGATGAGCAGTTCTTC. Amino acid sequence: CASSDKGLGADEQFF.

This sequence joins TRBV10-3 and TRBJ2-7; the D is unclear. V dropped 0 bases and J dropped 2 bases, with 8 bases sitting between them. Germline lookup yields CDR1 ENHRY and CDR2 SYGVKD. The CDR3 has 14 amino acids. Written as DNA, the CDR3 is TGTGCCATCAGTGAGTCGGCTTCCACCTACGAGCAGTACTTC. This codes for CAISESASTYEQYF.

The gene calls are TRBV28 and TRBJ2-4, with 7 positions matching TRBD2. Germline lookup yields CDR1 MDHEN and CDR2 SYDVKM. The CDR3 has 16 residues. Trimming cost V 4 bases and J 2 bases; bases outside gene matches: 8. The CDR3 loop is CASSSYSGTTKNIQYF. The CDR3 DNA reads TGTGCCAGCAGTTCATATTCCGGGACTACCAAAAACATTCAGTACTTC.

The V gene is TRBV5-1, the J gene TRBJ2-1; 11 bases are shared with TRBD1. The CDR3 covers 12 residues. Germline CDR1 SGHRS, CDR2 YFSETQ. V trimming: 4 bases; J trimming: 12 bases; junction bases outside the gene matches: 3. The CDR3 sequence is CASSEDRGLQFF. The CDR3 DNA sequence: TGCGCCAGCAGCGAGGACAGGGGGCTGCAGTTCTTC.

This clone was recorded only once. The chain joins TRBV2 to TRBJ2-3; 11 bases are shared with TRBD2. Germline-derived CDR1 and CDR2 are SNHLY and FYNNEI. Trimming took 7 bases from V and 1 from J; bases not matched to a gene: 4. This CDR3 has 15 amino acids. CDR3 protein: CASTGTSGRTDTQYF. CDR3 DNA sequence: TGTGCCAGCACTGGGACTAGCGGCCGCACAGATACGCAGTATTTT. The variable domain in full, completed from reference TRBV2 and TRBJ2-3, reads EPEVTQTPSHQVTQMGQEVILRCVPISNHLYFYWYRQILGQKVEFLVSFYNNEISEKSEIFDDQFSVERPDGSNFTLKIRSTKLEDSAMYFCASTGTSGRTDTQYFGPGTRLTVL.

This chain joins TRBV11-3 and TRBJ1-5, with a weak D call TRBD1 (5 bases). CDR3 length: 19 amino acids. The germline V and J ends were trimmed by 0 bases and 2 bases, with 20 bases remaining between them. The V gene's germline CDR1 is SGHNT and CDR2 YENEEA. DNA for the CDR3: TGTGCCAGCAGCTTAGATGAATTCCCCCCGGGGGAAGGCAATCAGCCCCAGCATTTT. Protein product: CASSLDEFPPGEGNQPQHF.

This rearrangement joins TRBV18 to TRBJ1-1, with 8 bases lining up with TRBD1. The CDR3 consists of 13 residues. The junction had 3 bases not matched to a gene; V was cut back by 6 bases and J by 3 bases. Per germline, CDR1 KGHSH and CDR2 LQKENI. The CDR3 here is CASSPTGDTEAFF. For the CDR3, the DNA is TGTGCCAGCTCGCCGACAGGGGACACTGAAGCTTTCTTT.

CDR3 amino acids: CASSQDDGAYNEQFF. The CDR3 region has the DNA TGCGCCAGCAGCCAAGACGATGGCGCTTACAATGAGCAGTTCTTC. The chain carries TRBV4-1 and TRBJ2-1; D not resolved. Trimming pared 0 bases from V and 4 bases from J, leaving 10 bases between. CDR3 length equals 15 residues. Looked up from germline, CDR1 is MGHRA and CDR2 is YSYEKL.

CDR3 loop: CASSSWGRGTGELFF. For the CDR3, the DNA is TGTGCCAGCAGTTCTTGGGGCAGGGGCACCGGGGAGCTGTTTTTT. The rearrangement uses TRBV6-1 and TRBJ2-2; perhaps TRBD1 as D (6 bases). The length of the CDR3 is 15 residues. Germline V gene lookup returns CDR1 MNHNS and CDR2 SASEGT. The V end was cut by 5 bases, the J end by 4 bases, with 14 bases between.

The gene calls are TRBV5-3 and TRBJ1-5, with 7 bases fitting TRBD1. TRBV5-3 is designated an ORF whose function remains uncertain. There are 19 residues in the CDR3. The V segment lost 7 bases and the J segment 4 bases; nucleotides outside the gene matches: 23. Here the CDR3 reads CARGGSGTVRSQGNQPQHF. As DNA, the CDR3 is TGTGCCAGAGGGGGATCCGGGACAGTGAGGTCCCAGGGGAATCAGCCCCAGCATTTT.

The chain joins TRBV9 to TRBJ2-1; 7 nucleotides line up with TRBD2. Germline CDR1 and CDR2: SGDLS and YYNGEE. The CDR3 has 17 residues. V lost 0 bases and J lost 4; bases outside the gene matches: 10. The CDR3 here is CASSVGAGDRLYNEQFF. The DNA for the CDR3 is TGTGCCAGCAGCGTAGGCGCGGGGGACCGACTTTACAATGAGCAGTTCTTC.

The CDR3 loop is CASKDRGHNSPLHF. In DNA, the CDR3 is TGTGCCAGTAAGGACAGGGGCCATAATTCACCCCTCCACTTT. The gene calls are TRBV19 and TRBJ1-6; 9 nucleotides agree with TRBD1. CDR3 length equals 14 residues. The V segment lost 7 bases and the J segment 5 bases; nucleotides outside the gene matches: 3. Germline V gene sequence: CDR1 LNHDA, CDR2 SQIVND (reference sequence).

The gene calls are TRBV7-2 and TRBJ2-3; no clear D. Germline values: CDR1 SGHTA, CDR2 FQGNSA. CDR3 length: 15 residues. Trimming took 1 base from V and 1 from J, leaving 9 bases between them. The CDR3 DNA sequence: TGTGCCAGCAGCTTAGTGGTCAGCGGCACAGATACGCAGTATTTT. It codes for CASSLVVSGTDTQYF.

DNA of the CDR3: TGCGCCAGCAGCTTCCAATCGGGACAGACGACCTCCTACGAGCAGTACTTC. Amino acid sequence: CASSFQSGQTTSYEQYF. The rearrangement uses TRBV5-1 and TRBJ2-7, with 7 bases aligning to TRBD1. This CDR3 has 17 residues. J was trimmed by 0 bases and V by 2 bases; bases with no gene match: 11. Germline loops: CDR1 SGHRS, CDR2 YFSETQ.

CDR3 protein: CASSEGERGEQFF. The CDR3 DNA reads as TGTGCCAGCTCCGAAGGAGAGCGGGGTGAGCAGTTCTTC. The chain recombines TRBV18 with TRBJ2-1; TRBD2 matches at 7 bases. This CDR3 spans 13 amino acids. Trimming took 6 bases from V and 9 from J; bases not matched to a gene: 8. Germline assignment: CDR1 KGHSH and CDR2 LQKENI.

The V and J genes are TRBV5-6 and TRBJ1-1; 7 nucleotides match TRBD1. V lost 3 bases and J lost 2; bases outside the gene matches: 7. This CDR3 contains 15 residues. Per germline, CDR1 SGHDT and CDR2 YYEEEE. The CDR3 region is CASSYPTGRNTEAFF. CDR3 DNA sequence: TGTGCCAGCAGCTATCCGACAGGGAGAAACACTGAAGCTTTCTTT.

This clone was seen at least ten times. The chain couples TRBV27 to TRBJ1-2, with D hard to call. The CDR3 consists of 14 residues. Trimming pared 0 bases from V and 8 bases from J, leaving 13 bases between. Germline V gives CDR1 MNHEY, CDR2 SMNVEV (reference sequence). This CDR3 is CASSLSIGIKGYTF. CDR3 DNA: TGTGCCAGCAGTTTATCGATCGGGATAAAGGGCTACACCTTC.